This record concerns one TCR beta chain sequence. Its antigen is undetermined. The entry originates in a study of cytomegalovirus exposure and HLA in healthy donors. General study points: Rare sequences made up most TCRs, while some public TCRs were found in many donors. When analyzed later, a missense DCLRE1C variant was found to be linked to TCR beta V- and J-gene trimming.

The PCR contained 60 Vbeta and 13 Jbeta primers. Method: immunoSEQ multiplex PCR; TCRdb's copy keeps in-frame clones and lacks some. The table includes over 110,000 clones, less than 85% detected once. The clonotype comes from a woman between 50 and 59 years old in good health and CMV-seropositive. Sequencing was done on a sample of PBMCs.

CDR3 DNA: TGCAGCACTCGGACAGGCGACTATGGCTACACCTTC. Amino acid sequence: CSTRTGDYGYTF. The chain links TRBV29-1 to TRBJ1-2, with 7 bases identical to TRBD1. The length of the CDR3 is 12 residues. V shed 8 bases, J shed 3 bases, and the junction held 6 bases outside the gene matches. CDR1 is SQVTM and CDR2 is ANQGSEA in the germline V gene.